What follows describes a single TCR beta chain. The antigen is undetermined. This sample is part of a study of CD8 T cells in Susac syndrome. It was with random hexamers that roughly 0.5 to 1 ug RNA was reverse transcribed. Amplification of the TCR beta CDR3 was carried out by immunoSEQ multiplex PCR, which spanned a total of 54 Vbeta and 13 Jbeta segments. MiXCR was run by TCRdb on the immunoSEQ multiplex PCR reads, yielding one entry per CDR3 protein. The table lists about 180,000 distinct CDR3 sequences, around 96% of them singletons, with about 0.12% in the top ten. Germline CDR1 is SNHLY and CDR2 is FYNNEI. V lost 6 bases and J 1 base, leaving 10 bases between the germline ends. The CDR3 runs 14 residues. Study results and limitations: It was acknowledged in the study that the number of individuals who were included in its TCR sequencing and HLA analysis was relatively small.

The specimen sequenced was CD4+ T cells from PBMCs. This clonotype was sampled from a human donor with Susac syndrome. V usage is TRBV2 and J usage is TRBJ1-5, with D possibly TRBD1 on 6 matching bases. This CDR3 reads CASRGRGSNQPQHF. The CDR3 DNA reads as TGTGCCAGCAGGGGCAGGGGAAGCAATCAGCCCCAGCATTTT.